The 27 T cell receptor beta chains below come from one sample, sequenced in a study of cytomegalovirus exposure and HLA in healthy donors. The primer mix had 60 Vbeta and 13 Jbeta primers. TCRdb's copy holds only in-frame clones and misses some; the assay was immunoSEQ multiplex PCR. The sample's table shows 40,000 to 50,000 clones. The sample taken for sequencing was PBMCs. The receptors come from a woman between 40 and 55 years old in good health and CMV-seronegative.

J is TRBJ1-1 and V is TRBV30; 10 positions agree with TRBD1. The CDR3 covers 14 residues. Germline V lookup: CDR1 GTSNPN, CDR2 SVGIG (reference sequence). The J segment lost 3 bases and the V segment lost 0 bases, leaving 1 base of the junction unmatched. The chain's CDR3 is CAWSVGTGDTEAFF. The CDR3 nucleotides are TGTGCCTGGAGTGTCGGGACAGGGGACACTGAAGCTTTCTTT.

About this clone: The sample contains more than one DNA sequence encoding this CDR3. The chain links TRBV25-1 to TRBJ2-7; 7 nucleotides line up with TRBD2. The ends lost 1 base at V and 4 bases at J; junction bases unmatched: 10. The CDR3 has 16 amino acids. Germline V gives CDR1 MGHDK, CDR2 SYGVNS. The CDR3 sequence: CASSEWEARGGYEQYF. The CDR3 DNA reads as TGTGCCAGCAGTGAATGGGAAGCCCGGGGAGGGTACGAGCAGTACTTC.

Written as DNA, the CDR3 is TGTGCCAGCAGCTTAGGATGGGGGGACGGGGAGCTGTTTTTT. Protein: CASSLGWGDGELFF. The chain links TRBV13 to TRBJ2-2; D might be TRBD2 (6 bases). This CDR3 comprises 14 residues. Trimming removed 0 bases from V and 7 bases from J, with 9 bases in between. The V gene's germline CDR1 is PRHDT and CDR2 FYEKMQ (reference sequence).

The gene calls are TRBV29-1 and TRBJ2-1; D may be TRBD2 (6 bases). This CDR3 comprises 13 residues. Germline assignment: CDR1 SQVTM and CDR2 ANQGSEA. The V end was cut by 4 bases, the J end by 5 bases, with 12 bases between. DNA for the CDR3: TGCAGCGTTGTCCCGGGAGCCGACAATGAGCAGTTCTTC. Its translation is CSVVPGADNEQFF.

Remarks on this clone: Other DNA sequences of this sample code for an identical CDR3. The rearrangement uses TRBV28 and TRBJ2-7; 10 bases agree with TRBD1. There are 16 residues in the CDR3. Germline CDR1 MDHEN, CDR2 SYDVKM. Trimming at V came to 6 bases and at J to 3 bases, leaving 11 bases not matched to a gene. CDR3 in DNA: TGTGCCAGCAGCCAGACAGGGGGCAAGATTCGCTACGAGCAGTACTTC. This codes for CASSQTGGKIRYEQYF.

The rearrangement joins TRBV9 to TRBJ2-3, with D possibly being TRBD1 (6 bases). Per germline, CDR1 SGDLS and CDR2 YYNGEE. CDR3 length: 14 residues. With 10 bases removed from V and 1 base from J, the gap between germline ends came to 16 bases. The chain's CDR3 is CAPYRVTCTDTQYF. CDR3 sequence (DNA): TGTGCCCCTTACAGGGTCACCTGCACAGATACGCAGTATTTT.

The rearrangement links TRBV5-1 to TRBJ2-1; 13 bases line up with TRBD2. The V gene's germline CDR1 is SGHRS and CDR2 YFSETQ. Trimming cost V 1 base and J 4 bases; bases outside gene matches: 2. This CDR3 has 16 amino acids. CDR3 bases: TGCGCCAGCAGCTTGCGACTAGCGGGGGGTTACAATGAGCAGTTCTTC. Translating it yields CASSLRLAGGYNEQFF.

The CDR3 is CASSLPTDHTGELFF. Written as DNA, the CDR3 is TGCGCCAGCAGCTTGCCGACAGATCACACCGGGGAGCTGTTTTTT. The chain links TRBV5-1 to TRBJ2-2, with D perhaps TRBD1 (5 bases). CDR3 length equals 15 residues. Germline CDR1 reads SGHRS; CDR2 reads YFSETQ. V dropped 1 base and J dropped 3 bases, with 10 bases sitting between them.

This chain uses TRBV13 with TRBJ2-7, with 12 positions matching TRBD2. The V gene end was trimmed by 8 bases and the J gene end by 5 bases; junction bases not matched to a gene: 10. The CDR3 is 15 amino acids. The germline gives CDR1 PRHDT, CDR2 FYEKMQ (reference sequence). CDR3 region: CASCLAGGLNHEQYF. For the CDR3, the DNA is TGTGCCAGCTGCCTAGCGGGGGGGCTTAACCACGAGCAGTACTTC.

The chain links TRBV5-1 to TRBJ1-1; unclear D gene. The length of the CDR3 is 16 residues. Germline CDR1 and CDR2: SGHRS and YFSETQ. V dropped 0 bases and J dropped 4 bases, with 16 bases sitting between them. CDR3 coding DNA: TGCGCCAGCAGCTTGGATTTCGTCCGGGCGGGCACTGAAGCTTTCTTT. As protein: CASSLDFVRAGTEAFF.

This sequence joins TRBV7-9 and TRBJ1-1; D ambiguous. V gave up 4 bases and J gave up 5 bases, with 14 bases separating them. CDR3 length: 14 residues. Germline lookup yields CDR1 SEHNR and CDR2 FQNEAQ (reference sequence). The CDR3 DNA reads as TGTGCCAGCAGCTCCCTGGTCCGAGGAACTGAAGCTTTCTTT. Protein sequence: CASSSLVRGTEAFF.

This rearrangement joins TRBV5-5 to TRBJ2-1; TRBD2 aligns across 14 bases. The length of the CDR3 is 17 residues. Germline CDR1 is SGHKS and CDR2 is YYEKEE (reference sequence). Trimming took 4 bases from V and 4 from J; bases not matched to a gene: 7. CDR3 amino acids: CASSPGLAGVLYNEQFF. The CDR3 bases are TGTGCCAGCAGCCCGGGACTAGCGGGAGTCCTTTACAATGAGCAGTTCTTC.

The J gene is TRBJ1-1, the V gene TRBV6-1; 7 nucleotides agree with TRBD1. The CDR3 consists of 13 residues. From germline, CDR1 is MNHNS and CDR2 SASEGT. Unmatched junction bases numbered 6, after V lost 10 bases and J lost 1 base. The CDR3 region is CATPGQRNTEAFF. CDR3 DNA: TGTGCCACCCCGGGACAGAGGAACACTGAAGCTTTCTTT.

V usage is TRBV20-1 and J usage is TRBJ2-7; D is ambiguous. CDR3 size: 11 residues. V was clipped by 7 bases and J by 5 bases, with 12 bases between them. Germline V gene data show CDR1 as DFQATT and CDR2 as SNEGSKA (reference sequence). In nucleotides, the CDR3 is TGCAGTGGTCGCGCTGGGCACGAGCAGTACTTC. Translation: CSGRAGHEQYF.

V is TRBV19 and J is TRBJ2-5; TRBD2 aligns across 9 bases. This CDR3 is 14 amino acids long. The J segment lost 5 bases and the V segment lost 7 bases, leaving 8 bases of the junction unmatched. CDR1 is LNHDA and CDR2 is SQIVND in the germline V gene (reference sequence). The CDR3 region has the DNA TGTGCCAGTAACCCAGGACTAGCGACGGAGACCCAGTACTTC. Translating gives CASNPGLATETQYF.

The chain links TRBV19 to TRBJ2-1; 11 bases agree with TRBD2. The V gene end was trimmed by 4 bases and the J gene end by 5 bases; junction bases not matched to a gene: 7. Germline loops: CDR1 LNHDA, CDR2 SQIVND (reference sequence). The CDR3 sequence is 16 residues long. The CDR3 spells CASSTLAGASDNEQFF. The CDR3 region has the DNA TGTGCCAGTAGTACACTAGCGGGGGCATCTGACAATGAGCAGTTCTTC.

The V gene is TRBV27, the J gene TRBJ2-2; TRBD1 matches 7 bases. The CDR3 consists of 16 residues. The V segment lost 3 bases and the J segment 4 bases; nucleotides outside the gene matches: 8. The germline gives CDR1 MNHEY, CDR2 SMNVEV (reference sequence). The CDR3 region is CASSFLTGVGTGELFF. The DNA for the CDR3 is TGTGCCAGCAGTTTCCTCACAGGGGTGGGCACCGGGGAGCTGTTTTTT.

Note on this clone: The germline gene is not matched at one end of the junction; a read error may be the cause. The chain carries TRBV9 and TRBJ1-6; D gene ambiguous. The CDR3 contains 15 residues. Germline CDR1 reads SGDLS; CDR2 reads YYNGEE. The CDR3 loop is CASSVEGGYNSHLHF. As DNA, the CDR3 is TGTGCCAGCAGCGTAGAGGGAGGGTATAATTCACACCTCCACTTT.

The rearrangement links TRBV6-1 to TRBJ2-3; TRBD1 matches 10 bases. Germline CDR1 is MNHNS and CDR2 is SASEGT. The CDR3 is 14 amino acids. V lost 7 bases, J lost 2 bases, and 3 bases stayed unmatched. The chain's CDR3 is CASTDRGHTDTQYF. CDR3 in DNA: TGTGCCAGCACAGACAGGGGGCACACAGATACGCAGTATTTT.

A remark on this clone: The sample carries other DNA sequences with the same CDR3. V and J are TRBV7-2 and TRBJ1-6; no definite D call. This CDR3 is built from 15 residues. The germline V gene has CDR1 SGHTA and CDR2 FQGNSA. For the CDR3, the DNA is TGTGCTAGCGGAGGCCCGAGCTCCTATAATTCACCCCTCCACTTT. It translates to CASGGPSSYNSPLHF.

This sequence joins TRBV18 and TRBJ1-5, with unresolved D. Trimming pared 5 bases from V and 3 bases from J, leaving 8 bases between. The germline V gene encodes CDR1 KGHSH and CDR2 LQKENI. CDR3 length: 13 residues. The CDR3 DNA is TGTGCCAGCTCAGGAGGTTTCAATCAGCCCCAGCATTTT. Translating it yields CASSGGFNQPQHF.

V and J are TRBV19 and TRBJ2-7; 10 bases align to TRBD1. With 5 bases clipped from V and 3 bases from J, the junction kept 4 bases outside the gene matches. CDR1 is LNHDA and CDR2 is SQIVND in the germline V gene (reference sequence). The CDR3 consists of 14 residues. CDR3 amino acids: CASSFRDRGYEQYF. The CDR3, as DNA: TGTGCCAGTAGTTTCCGGGACAGGGGCTACGAGCAGTACTTC.

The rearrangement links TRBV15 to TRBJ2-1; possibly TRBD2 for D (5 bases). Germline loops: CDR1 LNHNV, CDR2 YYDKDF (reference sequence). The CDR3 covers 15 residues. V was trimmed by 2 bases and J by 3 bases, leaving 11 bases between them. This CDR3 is CATSRSGTDYNEQFF. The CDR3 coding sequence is TGTGCCACCAGCAGATCGGGAACCGACTACAATGAGCAGTTCTTC.

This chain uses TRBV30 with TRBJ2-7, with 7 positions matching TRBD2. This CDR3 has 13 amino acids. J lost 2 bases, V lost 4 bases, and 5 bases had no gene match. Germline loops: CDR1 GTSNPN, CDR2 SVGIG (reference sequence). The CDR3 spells CAWTERGPYEQYF. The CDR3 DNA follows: TGTGCCTGGACAGAGCGGGGACCCTACGAGCAGTACTTC.

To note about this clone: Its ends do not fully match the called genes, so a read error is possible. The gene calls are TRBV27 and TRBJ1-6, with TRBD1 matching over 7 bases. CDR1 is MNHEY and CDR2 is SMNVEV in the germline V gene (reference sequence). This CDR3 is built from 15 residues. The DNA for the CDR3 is TGTGCCAGCAGTTGGGGACAGCTCCCTAATTCACCCCTACACTTT. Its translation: CASSWGQLPNSPLHF.

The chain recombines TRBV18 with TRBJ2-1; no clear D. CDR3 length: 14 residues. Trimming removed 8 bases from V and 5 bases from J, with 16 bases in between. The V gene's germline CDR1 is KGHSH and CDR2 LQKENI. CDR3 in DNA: TGTGCCAGCCATCCCCGAATAACAGACAATGAGCAGTTCTTC. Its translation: CASHPRITDNEQFF.

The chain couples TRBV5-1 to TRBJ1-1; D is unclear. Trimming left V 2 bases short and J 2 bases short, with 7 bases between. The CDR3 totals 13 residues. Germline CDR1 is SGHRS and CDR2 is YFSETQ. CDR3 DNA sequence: TGCGCCAGCAGCTTAAACATCAACACTGAAGCTTTCTTT. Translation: CASSLNINTEAFF.